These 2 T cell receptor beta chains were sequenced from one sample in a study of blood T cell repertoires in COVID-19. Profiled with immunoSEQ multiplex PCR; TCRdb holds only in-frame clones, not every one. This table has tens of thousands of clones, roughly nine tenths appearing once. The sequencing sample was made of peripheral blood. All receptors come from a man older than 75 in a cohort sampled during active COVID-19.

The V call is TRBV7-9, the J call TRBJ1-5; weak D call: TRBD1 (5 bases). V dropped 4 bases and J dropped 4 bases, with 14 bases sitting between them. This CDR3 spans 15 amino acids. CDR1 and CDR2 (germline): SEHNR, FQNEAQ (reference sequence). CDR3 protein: CASSSQGVPNQPQHF. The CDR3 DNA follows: TGTGCCAGCAGCTCCCAGGGCGTCCCTAATCAGCCCCAGCATTTT.

The CDR3, as DNA: TGTGCCAGCAGCGTTGGACTTACCAATCAGCCCCAGCATTTT. Its translation: CASSVGLTNQPQHF. The V call is TRBV2, the J call TRBJ1-5; D is ambiguous. With 6 bases removed from V and 3 bases from J, the gap between germline ends came to 12 bases. Germline values: CDR1 SNHLY, CDR2 FYNNEI. The length of the CDR3 is 14 residues. The full variable domain, its missing parts supplied by reference TRBV2 and TRBJ1-5, is EPEVTQTPSHQVTQMGQEVILRCVPISNHLYFYWYRQILGQKVEFLVSFYNNEISEKSEIFDDQFSVERPDGSNFTLKIRSTKLEDSAMYFCASSVGLTNQPQHFGDGTRLSIL.